These 26 T cell receptor beta chains share one sample of origin, sequenced in a study of CD8+CD57+ T cells in acquired aplastic anemia. The template for TCR beta VDJ and CDR3 sequence profiling was genomic DNA. TCRdb processed the reads anew with MiXCR; each CDR3 protein has one entry. The sample has around 200,000 distinct CDR3 sequences, approximately 48% seen once. All sequencing subjects had displayed CD8+CD57+ cell expansion on flow cytometry. What was sequenced was sorted CD4+, CD8+, or CD8+CD57+ T cells (not recorded which) from PBMCs. These TCRs come from a human donor with aplastic anemia.

The gene calls are TRBV20-1 and TRBJ1-3; no reliable D call. CDR1 DFQATT and CDR2 SNEGSKA come from the germline V gene (reference sequence). The CDR3 sequence is 12 residues long. The V and J ends lost 3 bases and 6 bases respectively, with 9 bases between them. The CDR3: CSARGRANTIYF. CDR3 coding DNA: TGCAGTGCTAGGGGCAGAGCAAACACCATATATTTT.

The V gene is TRBV29-1, the J gene TRBJ1-1, with D unresolved. The CDR3 has 12 residues. The germline V and J ends were trimmed by 3 bases and 6 bases, with 11 bases remaining between them. From germline, CDR1 is SQVTM and CDR2 ANQGSEA. CDR3 in DNA: TGCAGCGTTGAGGTGGGCGTCCCTGAAGCTTTCTTT. Residues: CSVEVGVPEAFF.

The chain recombines TRBV7-2 with TRBJ2-5, with 10 nucleotides matching TRBD1. This CDR3 is built from 15 residues. Germline V CDR1 and CDR2: SGHTA, FQGNSA. V gave up 4 bases and J gave up 0 bases; unmatched junction bases: 2. The CDR3 coding sequence is TGTGCCAGCAGCTGGGGGACAGGGGACCAAGAGACCCAGTACTTC. Amino acid sequence: CASSWGTGDQETQYF. Variable domain in full (rest from reference TRBV7-2 and TRBJ2-5): GAGVSQSPSNKVTEKGKDVELRCDPISGHTALYWYRQSLGQGLEFLIYFQGNSAPDKSGLPSDRFSAERTGGSVSTLTIQRTQQEDSAVYLCASSWGTGDQETQYFGPGTRLLVL.

In DNA, the CDR3 is TGTGCCAGCAGCCAAGCGAGTACCGGGACAGGGGATGGCTACACCTTC. It encodes CASSQASTGTGDGYTF. The chain combines TRBV4-2 with TRBJ1-2; 10 bases line up with TRBD1. V trimming: 1 base; J trimming: 6 bases; junction bases outside the gene matches: 8. CDR3 length equals 16 residues. The germline V gene has CDR1 LGHNA and CDR2 YNFKEQ.

J is TRBJ1-5 and V is TRBV19; D is undetermined. Trimming removed 1 base at V and 3 bases at J, with 4 bases between. CDR3 size: 13 residues. Germline values: CDR1 LNHDA, CDR2 SQIVND (reference sequence). CDR3 DNA: TGTGCCAGTAGTATAGTCCCCAATCAGCCCCAGCATTTT. It specifies CASSIVPNQPQHF.

The chain joins TRBV19 to TRBJ2-7; 7 positions match TRBD1. The germline gives CDR1 LNHDA, CDR2 SQIVND (reference sequence). This CDR3 has 13 amino acids. V shed 6 bases, J shed 3 bases, and the junction held 5 bases outside the gene matches. The CDR3 DNA sequence: TGTGCCAGTAGCGGGACAGCAGACTACGAGCAGTACTTC. Amino acid sequence: CASSGTADYEQYF.

In its sample, this clonotype was seen many times. V usage is TRBV6-6 and J usage is TRBJ2-3; no clear D gene. Trimming took 0 bases from V and 6 from J, leaving 7 bases between them. Germline V gene data show CDR1 as MNHNY and CDR2 as SVGAGI (reference sequence). The CDR3 spans 13 residues. The chain's CDR3 is CASSYSGLDTQYF. The CDR3 coding sequence is TGTGCCAGCAGTTACTCAGGGTTGGATACGCAGTATTTT.

Many counts were recorded for this clonotype. The chain links TRBV4-2 to TRBJ1-1; a possible D gene is TRBD1 (5 bases). Deletions cut 0 bases from V and 1 base from J, with 9 bases between. This CDR3 comprises 15 residues. Germline CDR1 LGHNA, CDR2 YNFKEQ. DNA for the CDR3: TGTGCCAGCAGCCAAGATGGCAGGGAGAACACTGAAGCTTTCTTT. Amino acid sequence: CASSQDGRENTEAFF.

The V and J genes are TRBV29-1 and TRBJ1-2, with TRBD1 matching over 9 bases. There are 14 residues in the CDR3. The ends lost 0 bases at V and 6 bases at J; junction bases unmatched: 5. Germline CDR1 reads SQVTM; CDR2 reads ANQGSEA. Here the CDR3 DNA reads TGCAGCGTTGAAGACCCCGGGACAGGGAATGGCTACACCTTC. It is translated as CSVEDPGTGNGYTF.

This clonotype has only one observation. The chain recombines TRBV5-1 with TRBJ2-3; D remains unclear. The V gene lost 2 bases and the J gene lost 2 bases, with 12 bases spanning the gap. This CDR3 region has 15 residues. Germline V gene lookup returns CDR1 SGHRS and CDR2 YFSETQ. The CDR3 reads CASSFSPQITDTQYF. CDR3 DNA sequence: TGCGCCAGCAGCTTCTCCCCCCAAATCACAGATACGCAGTATTTT.

In regard to this clonotype: One end of the junction is discordant with germline, which a read error may explain. The gene calls are TRBV29-1 and TRBJ1-2, with unresolved D. CDR3 length: 11 amino acids. Looked up from germline, CDR1 is SQVTM and CDR2 is ANQGSEA. The CDR3, as DNA: TGCAGCGTTGGACAATACTATGGCTACATCTTC. The encoded protein is CSVGQYYGYIF.

Here the CDR3 reads CSVEEGQLNYGYTF. For the CDR3, the DNA is TGCAGCGTTGAAGAGGGGCAGCTAAACTATGGCTACACCTTC. The J gene is TRBJ1-2, the V gene TRBV29-1; possibly TRBD1 for D (5 bases). The germline CDR1 and CDR2 sequences are SQVTM and ANQGSEA. V lost 0 bases and J lost 2, with 10 bases in between. This CDR3 region has 14 residues.

On this clonotype: Germline and junction disagree at one end, which may indicate a read error. The chain combines TRBV12-3 or TRBV12-4 with TRBJ1-4, with 8 nucleotides matching TRBD1. The CDR3 consists of 14 residues. CDR3 bases: TGTGCCAGCAGGGACAGGGTGGGGAATGAAAAACTGTCTTTT. This sequence encodes CASRDRVGNEKLSF.

The chain combines TRBV20-1 with TRBJ1-5; D unclear. The CDR3 has 14 residues. CDR1 and CDR2 from the germline V gene are DFQATT and SNEGSKA (reference sequence). V was pared by 2 bases and J by 2 bases, with 10 bases between. CDR3 residues: CSARTVLGNQPQHF. The CDR3 bases are TGCAGTGCTAGAACGGTATTGGGCAATCAGCCCCAGCATTTT.

The chain recombines TRBV10-3 with TRBJ1-1; D possibly corresponds to TRBD1 (6 bases). The CDR3 is made up of 13 amino acids. V was cut by 10 bases and J by 2 bases, with 14 bases left in between. Germline loops: CDR1 ENHRY, CDR2 SYGVKD. The CDR3 bases are TGTGCCACCAGACAGGAGATTAACACTGAAGCTTTCTTT. Translation: CATRQEINTEAFF.

V is TRBV3-1 and J is TRBJ2-2; 8 nucleotides match TRBD1. Germline-derived CDR1 and CDR2 are LGHDT and YNNKEL (reference sequence). CDR3 length: 16 amino acids. V gave up 5 bases and J gave up 3 bases; unmatched junction bases: 8. The CDR3 sequence is CASSAQGAHDTGELFF. The DNA for the CDR3 is TGTGCCAGCAGCGCCCAGGGGGCGCATGACACCGGGGAGCTGTTTTTT.

This clonotype was picked up many times. This chain connects TRBV6-6 to TRBJ2-5, with TRBD2 matching over 14 bases. Germline V CDR1 and CDR2: MNHNY, SVGAGI (reference sequence). V lost 4 bases to trimming and J lost 7 bases; unmatched junction nucleotides: 5. CDR3 size: 15 residues. The CDR3 DNA reads as TGTGCCAGCAGTTCTGGGACTAGCGGGGGAGGGACCCAGTACTTC. Encoded protein: CASSSGTSGGGTQYF.

This chain joins TRBV24-1 and TRBJ2-7; tentatively, D is TRBD2 (5 bases). Looked up from germline, CDR1 is KGHDR and CDR2 is SFDVKD. This CDR3 comprises 12 residues. CDR3 sequence: CVTGNSSYEQYF. In nucleotides, the CDR3 is TGTGTTACGGGGAACTCTTCCTACGAGCAGTACTTC.

This chain joins TRBV29-1 and TRBJ2-7; 10 bases fit TRBD2. The CDR3 is 13 residues long. The V gene's germline CDR1 is SQVTM and CDR2 ANQGSEA. V dropped 3 bases and J dropped 4; count of bases not matched to a gene: 3. The CDR3 nucleotides are TGCAGCGTTGAGCTAGCGGGAGTTTACGAGCAGTACTTC. Translating it yields CSVELAGVYEQYF.

This clonotype was detected ten times or more. The genes are TRBV14 and TRBJ2-5; 11 nucleotides line up with TRBD2. Looked up from germline, CDR1 is SGHDN and CDR2 is FVKESK. V gave up 3 bases and J gave up 4 bases; unmatched junction bases: 1. The CDR3 has 14 amino acids. CDR3 sequence reads: CASSHLAGGETQYF. The CDR3 DNA follows: TGTGCCAGCAGCCACCTAGCGGGGGGAGAGACCCAGTACTTC. The full variable domain, rest sourced from reference TRBV14 and TRBJ2-5, is EAGVTQFPSHSVIEKGQTVTLRCDPISGHDNLYWYRRVMGKEIKFLLHFVKESKQDESGMPNNRFLAERTGGTYSTLKVQPAELEDSGVYFCASSHLAGGETQYFGPGTRLLVL.

This clonotype turned up a few times. The genes are TRBV20-1 and TRBJ2-1; D is perhaps TRBD2 (5 bases). The CDR3 is 15 amino acids. The germline V and J ends were trimmed by 4 bases and 2 bases, with 15 bases remaining between them. Germline values: CDR1 DFQATT, CDR2 SNEGSKA (reference sequence). CDR3 in amino acids: CSATPRSGAYNEQFF. The CDR3 nucleotides are TGCAGTGCTACACCAAGAAGCGGAGCCTACAATGAGCAGTTCTTC.

This clonotype has only a few counts. This rearrangement joins TRBV6-1 to TRBJ2-6; the D gene could be TRBD1 or TRBD2 (5 bases each). Trimming removed 3 bases at V and 2 bases at J, with 5 bases between. The CDR3 spans 14 residues. Germline CDR1 is MNHNS and CDR2 is SASEGT. The CDR3 sequence: CASSEGAGANVLTF. In DNA, the CDR3 is TGTGCCAGCAGTGAGGGGGCTGGGGCCAACGTCCTGACTTTC.

The table lists this clonotype with many counts. The J gene is TRBJ1-5, the V gene TRBV20-1; TRBD1 matches at 7 bases. Unmatched junction bases numbered 5, after V lost 5 bases and J lost 1 base. The CDR3 runs 14 residues. Germline CDR1 DFQATT, CDR2 SNEGSKA (reference sequence). CDR3 bases: TGCAGTGCTGCAAGGGGGCCCAGCAATCAGCCCCAGCATTTT. Translation: CSAARGPSNQPQHF.

This clonotype has only one observation. This rearrangement joins TRBV5-4 to TRBJ2-2; 9 bases line up with TRBD1. This CDR3 has 16 amino acids. From germline, CDR1 is SGHNT and CDR2 YYREEE (reference sequence). Germline trimming cut 2 bases from V and 5 bases from J; bases unmatched to any gene: 7. In DNA form, the CDR3 reads TGTGCCAGCAGCTTCTACAGGGGGCTAGGTACCGGGGAGCTGTTTTTT. Translating gives CASSFYRGLGTGELFF.

This clonotype has ten or more counts. The CDR3 loop is CSAPDLGHNEQFF. In DNA form, the CDR3 reads TGCAGTGCCCCGGACCTCGGGCACAATGAGCAGTTCTTC. The V call is TRBV20-1, the J call TRBJ2-1; the D is unclear. CDR1 is DFQATT, CDR2 SNEGSKA, per germline (reference sequence). This CDR3 contains 13 residues. The germline V and J ends were trimmed by 6 bases and 5 bases, with 14 bases remaining between them.

This clonotype was recorded many times. In nucleotides, the CDR3 is TGTGCCAGCAGCCCGGGACAGGGAATAGCCAATCAGCCCCAGCATTTT. Translating gives CASSPGQGIANQPQHF. The rearrangement links TRBV7-2 to TRBJ1-5; 9 nucleotides align to TRBD1. This CDR3 spans 16 amino acids. The ends lost 5 bases at V and 3 bases at J; junction bases unmatched: 8. In germline, CDR1 is SGHTA, CDR2 FQGNSA.